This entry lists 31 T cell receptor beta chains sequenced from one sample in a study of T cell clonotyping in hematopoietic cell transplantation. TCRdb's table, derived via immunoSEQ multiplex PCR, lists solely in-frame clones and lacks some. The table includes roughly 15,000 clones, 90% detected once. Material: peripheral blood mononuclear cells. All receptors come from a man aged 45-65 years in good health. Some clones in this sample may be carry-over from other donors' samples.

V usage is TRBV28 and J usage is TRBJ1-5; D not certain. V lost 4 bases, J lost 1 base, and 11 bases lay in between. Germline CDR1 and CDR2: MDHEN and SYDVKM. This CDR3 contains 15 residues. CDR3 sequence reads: CASSSYLMSNQPQHF. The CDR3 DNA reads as TGTGCCAGCAGTTCTTACTTGATGAGCAATCAGCCCCAGCATTTT.

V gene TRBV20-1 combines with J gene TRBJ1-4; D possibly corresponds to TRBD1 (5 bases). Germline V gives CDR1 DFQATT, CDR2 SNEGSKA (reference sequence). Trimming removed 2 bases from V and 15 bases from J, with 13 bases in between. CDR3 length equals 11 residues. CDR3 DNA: TGCAGTGCTAGACAGGGCTGGAATTTGTTTTTT. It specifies CSARQGWNLFF.

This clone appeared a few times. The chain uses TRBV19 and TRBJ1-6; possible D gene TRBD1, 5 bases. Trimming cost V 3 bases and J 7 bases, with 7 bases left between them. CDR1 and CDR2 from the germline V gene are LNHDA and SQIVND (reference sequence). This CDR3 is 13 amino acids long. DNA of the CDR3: TGTGCCAGTAGTATTGACAGAAATTCACCCCTCCACTTT. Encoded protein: CASSIDRNSPLHF.

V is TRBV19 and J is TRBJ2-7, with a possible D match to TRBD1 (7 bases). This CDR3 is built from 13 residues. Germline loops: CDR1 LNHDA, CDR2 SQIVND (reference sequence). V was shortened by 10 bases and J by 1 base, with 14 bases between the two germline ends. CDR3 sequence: CATKGGQSYEQYF. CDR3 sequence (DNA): TGTGCCACCAAGGGGGGACAGTCCTACGAGCAGTACTTC.

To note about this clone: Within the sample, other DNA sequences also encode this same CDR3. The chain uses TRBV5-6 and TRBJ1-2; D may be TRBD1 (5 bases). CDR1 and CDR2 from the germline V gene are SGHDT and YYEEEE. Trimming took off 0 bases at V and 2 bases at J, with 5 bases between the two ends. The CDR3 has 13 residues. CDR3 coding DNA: TGTGCCAGCAGCTTGGGACAGAACTATGGCTACACCTTC. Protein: CASSLGQNYGYTF.

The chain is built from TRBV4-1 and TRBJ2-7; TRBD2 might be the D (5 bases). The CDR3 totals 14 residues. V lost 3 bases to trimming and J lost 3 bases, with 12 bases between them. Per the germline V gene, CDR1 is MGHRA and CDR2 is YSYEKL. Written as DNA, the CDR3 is TGCGCCAGCAGCCACGGCCGGGAACTCTACGAGCAGTACTTC. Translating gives CASSHGRELYEQYF.

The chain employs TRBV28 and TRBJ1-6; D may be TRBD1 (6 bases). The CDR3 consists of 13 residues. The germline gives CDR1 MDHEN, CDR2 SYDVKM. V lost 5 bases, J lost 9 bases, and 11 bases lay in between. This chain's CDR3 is CASSTDRISPLHF. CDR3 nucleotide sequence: TGTGCCAGCAGTACGGACAGAATTTCACCCCTCCACTTT.

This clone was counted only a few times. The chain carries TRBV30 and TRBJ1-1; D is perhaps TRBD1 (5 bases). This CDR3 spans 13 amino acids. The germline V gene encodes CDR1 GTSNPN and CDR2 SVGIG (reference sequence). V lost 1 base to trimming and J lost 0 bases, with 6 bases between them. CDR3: CAWSAGMNTEAFF. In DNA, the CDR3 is TGTGCCTGGAGTGCAGGGATGAACACTGAAGCTTTCTTT.

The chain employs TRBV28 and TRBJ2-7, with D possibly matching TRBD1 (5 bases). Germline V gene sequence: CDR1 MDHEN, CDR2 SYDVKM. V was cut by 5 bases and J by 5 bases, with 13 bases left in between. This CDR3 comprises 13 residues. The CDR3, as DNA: TGTGCCAGCAGTCTGCCAGGGCTCCACGAGCAGTACTTC. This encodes CASSLPGLHEQYF.

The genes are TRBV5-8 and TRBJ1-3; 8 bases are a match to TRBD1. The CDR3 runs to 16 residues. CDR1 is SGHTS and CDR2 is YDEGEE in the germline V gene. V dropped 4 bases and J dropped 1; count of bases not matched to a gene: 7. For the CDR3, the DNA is TGTGCCAGCAGCCGTGGGACAGGACCTTCTGGAAACACCATATATTTT. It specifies CASSRGTGPSGNTIYF.

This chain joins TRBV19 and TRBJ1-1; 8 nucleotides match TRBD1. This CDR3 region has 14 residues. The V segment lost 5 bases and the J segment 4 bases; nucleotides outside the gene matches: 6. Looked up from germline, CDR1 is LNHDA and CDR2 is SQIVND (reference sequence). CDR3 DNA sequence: TGTGCCAGTAGTCCCCGGGACAGGCGCACTGAAGCTTTCTTT. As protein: CASSPRDRRTEAFF.

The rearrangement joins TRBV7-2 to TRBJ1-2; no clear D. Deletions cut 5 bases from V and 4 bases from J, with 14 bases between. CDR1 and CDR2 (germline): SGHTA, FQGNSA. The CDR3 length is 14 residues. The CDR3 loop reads CASSQAAESYGYTF. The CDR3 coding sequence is TGTGCCAGCAGCCAAGCTGCGGAGAGCTATGGCTACACCTTC.

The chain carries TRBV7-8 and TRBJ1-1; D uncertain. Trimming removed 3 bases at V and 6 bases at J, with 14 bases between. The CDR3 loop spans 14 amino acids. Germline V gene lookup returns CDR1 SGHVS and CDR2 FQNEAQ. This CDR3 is CASSFAGLDPEAFF. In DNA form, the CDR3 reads TGTGCCAGCAGCTTCGCAGGATTGGATCCTGAAGCTTTCTTT.

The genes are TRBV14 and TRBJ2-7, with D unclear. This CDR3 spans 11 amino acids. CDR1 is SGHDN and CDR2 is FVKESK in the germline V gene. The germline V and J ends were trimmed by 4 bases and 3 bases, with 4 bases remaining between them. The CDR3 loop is CASSRGYEQYF. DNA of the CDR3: TGTGCCAGCAGCCGGGGCTACGAGCAGTACTTC.

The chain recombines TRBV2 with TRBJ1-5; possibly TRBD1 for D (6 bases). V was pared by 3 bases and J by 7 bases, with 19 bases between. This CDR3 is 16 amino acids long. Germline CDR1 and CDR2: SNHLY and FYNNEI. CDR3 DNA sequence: TGTGCCAGCAGTGAGCTCTGGGGGGGGCTGGGACAGCCCCAGCATTTT. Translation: CASSELWGGLGQPQHF. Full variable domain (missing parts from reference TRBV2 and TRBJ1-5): EPEVTQTPSHQVTQMGQEVILRCVPISNHLYFYWYRQILGQKVEFLVSFYNNEISEKSEIFDDQFSVERPDGSNFTLKIRSTKLEDSAMYFCASSELWGGLGQPQHFGDGTRLSIL.

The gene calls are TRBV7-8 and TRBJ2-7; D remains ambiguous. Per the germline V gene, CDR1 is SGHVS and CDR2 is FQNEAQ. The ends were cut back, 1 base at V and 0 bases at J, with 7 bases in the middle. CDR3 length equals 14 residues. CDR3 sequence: CASSLVADSYEQYF. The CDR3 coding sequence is TGTGCCAGCAGCTTAGTGGCAGACTCCTACGAGCAGTACTTC.

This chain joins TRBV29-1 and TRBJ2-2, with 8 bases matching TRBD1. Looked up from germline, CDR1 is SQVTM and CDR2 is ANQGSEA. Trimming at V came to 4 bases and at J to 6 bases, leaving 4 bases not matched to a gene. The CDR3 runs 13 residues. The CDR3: CSVVVQGAGELFF. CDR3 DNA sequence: TGCAGCGTTGTGGTACAGGGGGCCGGGGAGCTGTTTTTT.

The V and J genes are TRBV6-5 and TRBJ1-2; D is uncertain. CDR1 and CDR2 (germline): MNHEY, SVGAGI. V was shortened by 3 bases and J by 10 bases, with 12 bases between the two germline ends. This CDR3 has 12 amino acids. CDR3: CASSYGNGIYTF. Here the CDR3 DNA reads TGTGCCAGCAGTTATGGGAACGGTATCTACACCTTC.

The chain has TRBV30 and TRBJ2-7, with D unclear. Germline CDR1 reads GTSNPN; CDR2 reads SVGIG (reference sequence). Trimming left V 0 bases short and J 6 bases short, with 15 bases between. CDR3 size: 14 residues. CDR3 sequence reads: CAWSVPRYPAEQYF. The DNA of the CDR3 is TGTGCCTGGAGTGTACCCAGGTACCCAGCCGAGCAGTACTTC.

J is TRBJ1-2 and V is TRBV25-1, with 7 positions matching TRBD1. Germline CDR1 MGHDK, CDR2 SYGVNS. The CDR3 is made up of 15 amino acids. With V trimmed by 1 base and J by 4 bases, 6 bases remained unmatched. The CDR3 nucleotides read TGTGCCAGCAGTGAATGGGGACAGCTATCCTATGGCTACACCTTC. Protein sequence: CASSEWGQLSYGYTF.

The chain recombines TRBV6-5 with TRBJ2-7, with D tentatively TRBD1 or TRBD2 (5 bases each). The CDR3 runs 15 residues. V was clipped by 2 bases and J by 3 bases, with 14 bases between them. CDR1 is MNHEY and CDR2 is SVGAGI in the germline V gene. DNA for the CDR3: TGTGCCAGCAGTTACCGAAGGGACGGGTTCTACGAGCAGTACTTC. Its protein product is CASSYRRDGFYEQYF.

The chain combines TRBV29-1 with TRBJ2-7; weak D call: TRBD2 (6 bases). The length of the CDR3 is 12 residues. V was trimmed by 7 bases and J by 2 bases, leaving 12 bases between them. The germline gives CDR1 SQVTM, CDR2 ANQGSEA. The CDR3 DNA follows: TGCAGCGCGACGCGGGGAGCCTACGAGCAGTACTTC. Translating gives CSATRGAYEQYF.

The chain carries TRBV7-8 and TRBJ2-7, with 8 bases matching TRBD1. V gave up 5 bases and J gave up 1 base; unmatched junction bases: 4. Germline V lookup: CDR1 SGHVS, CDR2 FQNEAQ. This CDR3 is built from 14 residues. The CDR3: CASSLRDRSYEQYF. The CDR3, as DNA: TGTGCCAGCAGCCTCCGGGACAGGTCCTACGAGCAGTACTTC.

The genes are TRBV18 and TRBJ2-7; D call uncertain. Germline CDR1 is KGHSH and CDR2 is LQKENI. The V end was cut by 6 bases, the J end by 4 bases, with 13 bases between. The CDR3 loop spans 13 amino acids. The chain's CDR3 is CASSREVNYEQYF. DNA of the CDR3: TGTGCCAGCTCCCGAGAAGTTAATTACGAGCAGTACTTC. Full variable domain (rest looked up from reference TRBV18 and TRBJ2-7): NAGVMQNPRHLVRRRGQEARLRCSPMKGHSHVYWYRQLPEEGLKFMVYLQKENIIDESGMPKERFSAEFPKEGPSILRIQQVVRGDSAAYFCASSREVNYEQYFGPGTRLTVT.

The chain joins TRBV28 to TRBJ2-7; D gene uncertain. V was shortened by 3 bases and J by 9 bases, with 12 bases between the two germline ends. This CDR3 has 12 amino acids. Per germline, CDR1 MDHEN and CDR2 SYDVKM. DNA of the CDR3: TGTGCCAGCAGTTTTCGGCAGCTGGGGCAGTACTTC. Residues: CASSFRQLGQYF.

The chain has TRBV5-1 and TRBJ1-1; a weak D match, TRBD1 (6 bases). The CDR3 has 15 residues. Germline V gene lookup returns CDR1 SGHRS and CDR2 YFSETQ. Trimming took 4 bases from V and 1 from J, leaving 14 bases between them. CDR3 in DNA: TGCGCCAGCAGCCCCACCAGGGGAGGGAACACTGAAGCTTTCTTT. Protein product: CASSPTRGGNTEAFF.

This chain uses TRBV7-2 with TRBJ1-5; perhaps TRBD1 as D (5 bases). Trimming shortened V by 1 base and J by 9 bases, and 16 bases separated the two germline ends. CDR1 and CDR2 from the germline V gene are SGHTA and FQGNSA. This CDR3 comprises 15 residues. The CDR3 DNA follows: TGTGCCAGCAGCTTAGATTATGGGGCGGGCCGGCCCCAGCATTTT. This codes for CASSLDYGAGRPQHF.

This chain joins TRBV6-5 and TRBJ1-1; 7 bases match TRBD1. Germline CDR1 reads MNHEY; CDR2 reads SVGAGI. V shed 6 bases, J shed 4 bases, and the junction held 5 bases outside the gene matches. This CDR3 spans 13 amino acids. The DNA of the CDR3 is TGTGCCAGCAGGACAGGGTGGGTCACTGAAGCTTTCTTT. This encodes CASRTGWVTEAFF.

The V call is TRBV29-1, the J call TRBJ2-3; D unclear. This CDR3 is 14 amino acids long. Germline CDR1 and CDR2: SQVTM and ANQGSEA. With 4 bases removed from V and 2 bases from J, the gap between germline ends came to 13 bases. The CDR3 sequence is CSVVRVSATDTQYF. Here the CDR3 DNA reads TGCAGCGTTGTTAGGGTCTCGGCCACAGATACGCAGTATTTT.

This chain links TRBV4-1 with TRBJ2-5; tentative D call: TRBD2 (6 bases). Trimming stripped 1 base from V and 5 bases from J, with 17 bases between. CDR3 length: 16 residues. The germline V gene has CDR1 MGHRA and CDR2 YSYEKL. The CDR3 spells CASSQGGTPVGETQYF. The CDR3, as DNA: TGCGCCAGCAGCCAAGGCGGGACCCCCGTTGGGGAGACCCAGTACTTC.

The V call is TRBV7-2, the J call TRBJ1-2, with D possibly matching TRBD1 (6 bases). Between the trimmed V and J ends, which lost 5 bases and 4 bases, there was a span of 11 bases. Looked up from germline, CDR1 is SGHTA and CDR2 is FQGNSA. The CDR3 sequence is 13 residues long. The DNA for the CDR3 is TGTGCCAGCAGCCCCGGGACAAGCTATGGCTACACCTTC. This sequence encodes CASSPGTSYGYTF.